The 12 T cell receptor beta chains presented below share a single source sample, sequenced in a study of blood T cell repertoires in COVID-19. Data came from immunoSEQ multiplex PCR; TCRdb stores just in-frame clones and leaves some out. The sample yields 390,000 or so clones, less than 90% seen once. Sequenced: PBMCs or T cells enriched from blood (not recorded which). The source of these receptors is a woman aged 50 to 60 who had recovered from COVID-19.

The CDR3 DNA reads as TGTGCCATCAGTACAGGGGGCGAGACCCAGTACTTC. Amino acid sequence: CAISTGGETQYF. V usage is TRBV10-3 and J usage is TRBJ2-5, with TRBD1 matching 9 bases. The CDR3 runs to 12 residues. V was clipped by 5 bases and J by 5 bases; unmatched bases: 0. Germline loops: CDR1 ENHRY, CDR2 SYGVKD.

CDR3 DNA sequence: TGCAGCGTTGAAGATCGCACAGTACTTAGCACAGATACGCAGTATTTT. Protein sequence: CSVEDRTVLSTDTQYF. The gene calls are TRBV29-1 and TRBJ2-3; D not certain. This CDR3 spans 16 amino acids. Germline-derived CDR1 and CDR2 are SQVTM and ANQGSEA. The germline V and J ends were trimmed by 0 bases and 0 bases, with 13 bases remaining between them.

This clone was found a few times. J is TRBJ2-1 and V is TRBV6-4; 10 bases align to TRBD2. Germline trimming cut 0 bases from V and 8 bases from J; bases unmatched to any gene: 7. In germline, CDR1 is MRHNA, CDR2 SNTAGT. The CDR3 is 16 residues long. The CDR3 coding sequence is TGTGCCAGCAGTGACTCCTGGGCTAGCGGGAGCCATGAGCAGTTCTTC. This gives the protein CASSDSWASGSHEQFF.

The chain recombines TRBV6-5 with TRBJ1-1; 7 nucleotides match TRBD1. J gave up 7 bases and V 3 bases, and 8 bases lay outside the gene matches. The CDR3 spans 14 residues. Germline assignment: CDR1 MNHEY and CDR2 SVGAGI. The CDR3 DNA reads as TGTGCCAGCAGTTATTCGGTACGACAGGGTGAAGCTTTCTTT. Translating gives CASSYSVRQGEAFF.

This rearrangement joins TRBV9 to TRBJ2-7; D unclear. The CDR3 is 14 residues long. The germline V gene has CDR1 SGDLS and CDR2 YYNGEE. V lost 0 bases, J lost 2 bases, and 9 bases lay in between. CDR3 region: CASSVAGSTYEQYF. CDR3 nucleotides: TGTGCCAGCAGCGTAGCGGGTTCGACCTACGAGCAGTACTTC. The whole variable domain, filled in from reference TRBV9 and TRBJ2-7, reads DSGVTQTPKHLITATGQRVTLRCSPRSGDLSVYWYQQSLDQGLQFLIQYYNGEERAKGNILERFSAQQFPDLHSELNLSSLELGDSALYFCASSVAGSTYEQYFGPGTRLTVT.

This chain uses TRBV27 with TRBJ1-6, with D hard to call. The CDR3 spans 10 residues. Germline CDR1 is MNHEY and CDR2 is SMNVEV (reference sequence). Trimming left V 8 bases short and J 13 bases short, with 9 bases between. CDR3 nucleotides: TGTGCCAGCGGCGGGTGGCCCCTCCACTTT. Residues: CASGGWPLHF.

This clone was seen more than once but under ten times. The V and J genes are TRBV7-2 and TRBJ1-6; D is unclear. Germline V gene data show CDR1 as SGHTA and CDR2 as FQGNSA. The CDR3 loop spans 13 amino acids. Trimming stripped 4 bases from V and 3 bases from J, with 4 bases between. The CDR3 loop reads CASSYNYNSPLHF. The DNA of the CDR3 is TGTGCCAGCAGCTATAACTATAATTCACCCCTCCACTTT.

About this clone itself: Different DNA sequences within this sample yield the same CDR3. The chain links TRBV6-5 to TRBJ2-7; TRBD1 matches 7 bases. V gave up 6 bases and J gave up 0 bases; unmatched junction bases: 2. CDR1 and CDR2 from the germline V gene are MNHEY and SVGAGI. The CDR3 consists of 13 residues. The CDR3 here is CASRRDSSYEQYF. CDR3 DNA sequence: TGTGCCAGCAGGAGGGACAGCTCCTACGAGCAGTACTTC.

The gene calls are TRBV19 and TRBJ1-6, with 7 bases aligning to TRBD1. Losses at the gene ends were 5 bases for V and 7 bases for J; bases not matched to a gene: 11. Germline-derived CDR1 and CDR2 are LNHDA and SQIVND (reference sequence). The CDR3 sequence is 16 residues long. The CDR3 is CASSGPRDRLNSPLHF. CDR3 bases: TGTGCCAGTAGTGGCCCCCGGGACAGACTAAATTCACCCCTCCACTTT.

The table lists this clone with a few counts. The chain has TRBV2 and TRBJ2-7, with D perhaps TRBD2 (5 bases). Germline V gene data show CDR1 as SNHLY and CDR2 as FYNNEI. This CDR3 comprises 17 residues. Trimming took 9 bases from V and 0 from J, leaving 24 bases between them. The DNA of the CDR3 is TGTGCCAGGGAACAGCGAAAAACTTTAGGGAGCTCCTACGAGCAGTACTTC. This sequence encodes CAREQRKTLGSSYEQYF.

The gene calls are TRBV5-1 and TRBJ1-6; 7 positions match TRBD1. CDR3 length: 15 amino acids. CDR1 and CDR2 from the germline V gene are SGHRS and YFSETQ. V lost 1 base to trimming and J lost 9 bases; unmatched junction nucleotides: 7. CDR3 sequence: CASSLWSTGSSPLHF. CDR3 DNA: TGCGCCAGCAGCTTGTGGTCGACAGGGAGTTCACCCCTCCACTTT.

The CDR3, as DNA: TGTGCCAGCAGAGGGGTTCACGAGCAGTACTTC. Translation: CASRGVHEQYF. The chain joins TRBV6-5 to TRBJ2-7; tentatively, D is TRBD1 (5 bases). Germline-derived CDR1 and CDR2 are MNHEY and SVGAGI. This CDR3 has 11 amino acids. Deletions cut 6 bases from V and 5 bases from J, with 8 bases between.